This T cell receptor (beta chain) was captured by sequencing in a study of blood T cell repertoires in COVID-19. Profiled with immunoSEQ multiplex PCR; TCRdb holds only in-frame clones, not every one. Of over 250,000 clones listed, 75% to 85% are singletons. CDR1 is LNHDA, CDR2 SQIVND, per germline (reference sequence). The CDR3 is made up of 9 amino acids. Trimming removed 10 bases from V and 10 bases from J, with 8 bases in between. The sample was peripheral blood. This clonotype was obtained from a middle-aged man with active or convalescent COVID-19. The rearrangement links TRBV19 to TRBJ1-3; D is possibly TRBD1 (6 bases). CDR3 in amino acids: CATGTTIYF. CDR3 DNA sequence: TGTGCCACAGGGACAACCATATATTTT.